This record covers a single TCR beta chain. This entry is derived from a study of blood T cell repertoires in COVID-19. On the study more broadly: Samples came from the United States, Italy and Spain, spanning acute and convalescent COVID-19. Nucleic acid was either cDNA or gDNA, and it came from T cells, B-cell-depleted T cells, or PBMCs.

Methods used by the authors: Nucleated cell number was recorded as an estimate derived from reference gene primer amplification. TCRdb's copy holds only in-frame clones and misses some; the assay was immunoSEQ multiplex PCR. That table is the source of V, J and clone size, and D and trimming were worked out from the DNA. Here the sample spans about 190,000 clones, 80% to 85% being singletons. Trimming removed 5 bases at V and 7 bases at J, with 12 bases between. The CDR3 consists of 13 residues. Germline CDR1 reads SGHTA; CDR2 reads FQGNSA. Sequenced input: peripheral blood. The clonotype comes from a woman aged 40 to 50 with acute or convalescent COVID-19. The J gene is TRBJ1-5, the V gene TRBV7-2, with D unresolved. In DNA form, the CDR3 reads TGTGCCAGCAGCAGCGGGTCCGTACAGCCCCAGCATTTT. Protein: CASSSGSVQPQHF.